These 8 T cell receptor beta chains were sequenced from one sample in a study of OX40 agonist ivuxolimab in advanced cancers. Sequencing used immunoSEQ multiplex PCR; TCRdb keeps in-frame clones, though not all of them. Of more than 50,000 clones listed, roughly 85% are singletons. The starting material was CD4+ or CD8+ T cells sorted from blood, obtained in a trial of the OX40 agonist ivuxolimab. These receptors were obtained from an adult with an advanced solid tumor such as melanoma, head and neck, liver or kidney cancer.

This clone was counted a single time. The chain uses TRBV6-5 and TRBJ2-7; 10 bases match TRBD2. The CDR3 is made up of 13 amino acids. V lost 7 bases to trimming and J lost 3 bases; unmatched junction nucleotides: 3. The germline V gene has CDR1 MNHEY and CDR2 SVGAGI. CDR3 protein: CASTAGGSYEQYF. CDR3 DNA: TGTGCCAGCACAGCGGGGGGGAGCTACGAGCAGTACTTC.

V is TRBV5-1 and J is TRBJ1-3; D call uncertain. V was shortened by 7 bases and J by 5 bases, with 13 bases between the two germline ends. This CDR3 has 13 residues. CDR1 is SGHRS and CDR2 is YFSETQ in the germline V gene. CDR3 nucleotides: TGCGCCAGCTCGAAAGAGCCCAGAAACACCATATATTTT. Translated, it gives CASSKEPRNTIYF.

This chain links TRBV30 with TRBJ2-7; no firm D call. This CDR3 contains 12 residues. V lost 0 bases to trimming and J lost 4 bases, with 7 bases between them. Germline assignment: CDR1 GTSNPN and CDR2 SVGIG (reference sequence). The CDR3 DNA reads TGTGCCTGGAGTGTAGTAGGTTACGAGCAGTACTTC. Encoded protein: CAWSVVGYEQYF.

This clone was detected only a few times. The genes are TRBV9 and TRBJ1-4; 7 bases are a match to TRBD1. CDR3 length: 16 amino acids. V lost 0 bases and J lost 8; bases outside the gene matches: 10. Germline V gene sequence: CDR1 SGDLS, CDR2 YYNGEE. The CDR3 here is CASSVGYGQGDEKLFF. The CDR3 bases are TGTGCCAGCAGCGTAGGGTATGGGCAGGGGGACGAAAAACTGTTTTTT.

The chain is built from TRBV7-9 and TRBJ2-5; no clear D gene. Trimming removed 2 bases at V and 2 bases at J, with 15 bases between. The CDR3 covers 16 residues. The germline V gene has CDR1 SEHNR and CDR2 FQNEAQ (reference sequence). CDR3 sequence (DNA): TGTGCCAGCAGCTTACACTTGTATCTAACACAAGAGACCCAGTACTTC. It codes for CASSLHLYLTQETQYF.

The chain employs TRBV5-1 and TRBJ1-1, with 7 bases identical to TRBD1. The CDR3 is made up of 12 amino acids. The trim removed 2 bases at V and 8 bases at J, leaving 3 bases unmatched. The germline V gene encodes CDR1 SGHRS and CDR2 YFSETQ. The CDR3 DNA reads TGCGCCAGCAGCTTCGACAGGGCCGAAGCTTTCTTT. Translation: CASSFDRAEAFF.

This sequence joins TRBV5-1 and TRBJ1-1; 8 bases match TRBD1. The length of the CDR3 is 15 residues. The V and J ends lost 4 bases and 1 base, in that order; junction bases with no gene match: 6. CDR1 is SGHRS, CDR2 YFSETQ, per germline. Written as DNA, the CDR3 is TGCGCCAGCAGCCCACCGGGACAGGAGAACACTGAAGCTTTCTTT. This encodes CASSPPGQENTEAFF.

The chain couples TRBV27 to TRBJ1-4; a weak D match, TRBD1 (5 bases). The germline CDR1 and CDR2 sequences are MNHEY and SMNVEV (reference sequence). V gave up 5 bases and J gave up 0 bases, with 10 bases separating them. The CDR3 totals 15 residues. This CDR3 is CASSHGAATNEKLFF. CDR3 nucleotides: TGTGCCAGCAGTCACGGGGCCGCAACTAATGAAAAACTGTTTTTT.